This TCR beta chain was sequenced during a study of shared clonotypes between healthy human individuals. Study summary: CD4 naive and memory got three plates each, CD8 naive two, CD8 memory one.

The donors, healthy adults who were HIV-negative, had experienced no recent acute infections or vaccinations. Measured with immunoSEQ multiplex PCR; TCRdb has only the in-frame clones, and not every one. The sample lists fewer than 2.5 million clones, 80% to 95% occurring once. Germline CDR1 and CDR2: SGHRS and YFSETQ. This CDR3 is built from 12 residues. V gave up 6 bases and J gave up 0 bases, with 7 bases separating them. This receptor was obtained from a man between 18 and 35 years old in good health. Some clones in this sample may be carry-over from other donors' samples. Sequencing was performed on naive CD4+ T cells from PBMCs. Documented subset: CD45RA+ positively selected. The gene calls are TRBV5-1 and TRBJ2-7; D uncertain. CDR3 region: CASIGSSYEQYF. DNA for the CDR3: TGCGCCAGCATAGGCAGCTCCTACGAGCAGTACTTC.